Shown below are 16 T cell receptor beta chains from a single sample sequenced in a study of blood T cells in healthy people across ages. PCR was performed a second time for roughly 7 to 11 cycles using a sample-barcoded 5' primer and a J-beta primer mix. TCRdb passed the 5' RACE reads through MiXCR, listing each CDR3 protein once. The profile shows about 380,000 distinct CDR3 sequences, approximately 51% of them singletons. The sample taken for sequencing was blood. The receptors originated from a man aged 55-75 years in good health.

This clonotype was recorded at least ten times. The chain employs TRBV7-2 and TRBJ2-7; D is tentatively TRBD1 or TRBD2 (5 bases each). CDR3 length equals 18 residues. CDR1 is SGHTA and CDR2 is FQGNSA in the germline V gene. The germline V and J ends were trimmed by 5 bases and 3 bases, with 26 bases remaining between them. The CDR3 DNA reads as TGTGCCAGCAGCCGAACTGACCTCCTAGGAGCGGACAACTACGAGCAGTACTTC. Protein: CASSRTDLLGADNYEQYF.

This clonotype was seen a few times. This chain connects TRBV4-2 to TRBJ2-1; D possibly corresponds to TRBD2 (6 bases). In germline, CDR1 is LGHNA, CDR2 YNFKEQ. Between the trimmed V and J ends, which lost 6 bases and 5 bases, there was a span of 14 bases. The CDR3 contains 14 residues. The CDR3 DNA reads TGTGCCAGCAGGACATACGGACTAAACAATGAGCAGTTCTTC. This translates into CASRTYGLNNEQFF.

This clonotype was counted a few times. The chain joins TRBV29-1 to TRBJ1-5; D uncertain. This CDR3 spans 12 amino acids. V was pared by 5 bases and J by 1 base, with 6 bases between. CDR1 SQVTM and CDR2 ANQGSEA come from the germline V gene. The CDR3 bases are TGCAGCGTTCGGCAGAGCAATCAGCCCCAGCATTTT. It is translated as CSVRQSNQPQHF.

This clonotype was seen once. Germline is not matched at one junction end, which may reflect a read error. This chain uses TRBV12-3 or TRBV12-4 with TRBJ1-1; 7 nucleotides match TRBD1. CDR3 length: 15 residues. The CDR3 sequence is CATTTGQFENTEAFF. For the CDR3, the DNA is TGTGCCACAACGACAGGGCAATTCGAGAACACTGAGGCTTTCTTT.

The V gene is TRBV27, the J gene TRBJ2-7, with D possibly being TRBD1 or TRBD2 (6 bases each). This CDR3 spans 14 amino acids. Germline V CDR1 and CDR2: MNHEY, SMNVEV (reference sequence). V was pared by 4 bases and J by 4 bases, with 14 bases between. The CDR3 is CASSYEGGRYEQYF. CDR3 in DNA: TGTGCCAGCAGTTACGAGGGGGGCAGATACGAGCAGTACTTC.

This clonotype was seen once. A junction boundary mismatches the germline segment, possibly from a read error. V usage is TRBV4-2 and J usage is TRBJ2-1; 13 bases align to TRBD2. CDR1 and CDR2 (germline): LGHNA, YNFKEQ. This CDR3 contains 17 residues. The CDR3 bases are TGTGCCAGCAGCCAAGGCCGACTAGCGGGAGGATACACTGAGCAGTTCTTC. As protein: CASSQGRLAGGYTEQFF.

V is TRBV21-1 and J is TRBJ2-6; the D call TRBD1 from the table was never checked on the DNA. TRBV21-1 is designated a pseudogene. The length of the CDR3 is 17 residues. The DNA for the CDR3 is TGTGCCAGCAGCAAGGAAGGGGGCAGCACTGGGGCCAACGTCCTGACTTTC. As protein: CASSKEGGSTGANVLTF.

The chain's CDR3 is CASSLRAGDPEAFF. The CDR3 DNA sequence: TGCGCCAGCAGCTTGCGCGCAGGGGACCCTGAAGCTTTCTTT. This sequence joins TRBV5-1 and TRBJ1-1, with D possibly matching TRBD1 (6 bases). Germline assignment: CDR1 SGHRS and CDR2 YFSETQ. The CDR3 is made up of 14 amino acids. Trimming cost V 1 base and J 6 bases, with 13 bases left between them.

There are a few counts of this clonotype. Written as DNA, the CDR3 is TGTGCCACCAGTGACCCCCTCGACAGGGCCATAAGGTATTTT. This gives the protein CATSDPLDRAIRYF. The J gene is TRBJ2-3, the V gene TRBV24-1, with 7 positions matching TRBD1. The V and J ends lost 4 bases and 14 bases, in that order; junction bases with no gene match: 14. CDR1 KGHDR and CDR2 SFDVKD come from the germline V gene. The CDR3 is 14 residues long.

CDR3 loop: CASTRGSLYGYTF. In nucleotides, the CDR3 is TGCGCCAGCACGCGGGGGAGTCTCTATGGCTACACCTTC. The V call is TRBV10-2, the J call TRBJ1-2, with D tentatively TRBD1 (5 bases). Trimming took 7 bases from V and 4 from J, leaving 13 bases between them. Germline assignment: CDR1 WSHSY and CDR2 SAAADI. The length of the CDR3 is 13 residues.

This clonotype was detected only a few times. The chain uses TRBV3-1 and TRBJ2-1, with 8 positions matching TRBD1. After removal of 6 bases from V and 5 bases from J, the junction contained 9 bases not matched to a gene. This CDR3 has 15 amino acids. Germline V gene sequence: CDR1 LGHDT, CDR2 YNNKEL (reference sequence). The CDR3 reads CASRPQGAWDNEQFF. In DNA, the CDR3 is TGTGCCAGCAGGCCCCAGGGGGCTTGGGACAATGAGCAGTTCTTC.

The V call is TRBV20-1, the J call TRBJ2-7; perhaps TRBD1 as D (6 bases). There are 14 residues in the CDR3. Per germline, CDR1 DFQATT and CDR2 SNEGSKA (reference sequence). V lost 4 bases and J lost 1, with 14 bases in between. The CDR3 protein is CSATGQSSSYEQYF. CDR3 sequence (DNA): TGCAGTGCTACCGGACAGTCCTCTTCCTACGAGCAGTACTTC.

The rearrangement joins TRBV2 to TRBJ2-3; 9 nucleotides match TRBD2. The CDR3 runs 14 residues. With 0 bases clipped from V and 8 bases from J, the junction kept 3 bases outside the gene matches. Germline V gene lookup returns CDR1 SNHLY and CDR2 FYNNEI. CDR3 nucleotides: TGTGCCAGCAGTGAAGCATCACTAGCGGGTACGCAGTATTTT. It is translated as CASSEASLAGTQYF.

The chain employs TRBV20-1 and TRBJ2-2; D gene uncertain. From germline, CDR1 is DFQATT and CDR2 SNEGSKA (reference sequence). The CDR3 has 15 residues. The V end lost 0 bases, the J end lost 3 bases, and 11 bases lay between the germline ends. The CDR3 is CSARDVRADTGELFF. CDR3 DNA: TGCAGTGCTAGAGATGTACGGGCGGACACCGGGGAGCTGTTTTTT.

The chain carries TRBV11-2 and TRBJ2-2, with 9 nucleotides matching TRBD1. The CDR3 runs 17 residues. Germline assignment: CDR1 SGHAT and CDR2 FQNNGV. V lost 3 bases to trimming and J lost 1 base; unmatched junction nucleotides: 6. CDR3 DNA sequence: TGTGCCAGCAGCTTCGGGATGGGACAGGGGAACACCGGGGAGCTGTTTTTT. It translates to CASSFGMGQGNTGELFF.

The table lists this clonotype with a count of one. This chain links TRBV12-5 with TRBJ2-5; tentatively, D is TRBD1 (6 bases). Germline CDR1 is LGHNT and CDR2 is FRNRAP. This CDR3 contains 16 residues. V was trimmed by 3 bases and J by 4 bases, leaving 18 bases between them. The CDR3 here is CASGFPGTRGIETQYF. The CDR3 DNA reads as TGTGCTAGTGGTTTCCCCGGGACAAGGGGTATAGAGACCCAGTACTTC. Using reference TRBV12-5 and TRBJ2-5 for the parts outside the CDR3, the full variable domain is DARVTQTPRHKVTEMGQEVTMRCQPILGHNTVFWYRQTMMQGLELLAYFRNRAPLDDSGMPKDRFSAEMPDATLATLKIQPSEPRDSAVYFCASGFPGTRGIETQYFGPGTRLLVL.